These T cell receptor beta chains were read from a single sample in a study of breast tumors, draining lymph nodes, adjacent tissues. Using its own MiXCR run on the multiplex PCR reads, TCRdb lists one record per CDR3 protein. The sample lists 170,000 or so distinct CDR3 sequences, roughly 30% occurring once. The sequenced sample was axillary lymph node tissue. These receptors came from a female donor with breast cancer. Some clones in this sample may be carry-over from other donors' samples. Each CDR3 is given with its conserved first and last residue. Fields, in order: CDR3 length, D gene, V gene, J gene, clone size, CDR3 DNA, CDR3 protein. The D gene is left open where the match is weak. Rows may omit the clone size; those that give it use once, few, many or a size class.

>13|.|TRBV6-6|TRBJ1-1|.
TGTGCCAGCAGTTATCCTCCAGTGGCTGAAGCTTTCTTT
CASSYPPVAEAFF
>19|TRBD1|TRBV7-3|TRBJ2-6|many
TGTGCCAGCAGCTTTGGCAGGGGGCGAGATGAGAGTGGGGCCAACGTCCTGACTTTC
CASSFGRGRDESGANVLTF
>14|.|TRBV30|TRBJ1-1|.
TGTGCCTGGAGTACCGGGACGGTGAACACTGAAGCTTTCTTT
CAWSTGTVNTEAFF
>15|.|TRBV7-3|TRBJ2-7|.
TGTGCCAGCAGTTTGGATGCGACGACCTCCTACGGGCAGTACTTC
CASSLDATTSYGQYF
>13|.|TRBV2|TRBJ1-5|many
TGTGCCAGCAGAGGGGGGGGCAATCAGCCCCAGCATTTT
CASRGGGNQPQHF
>17|TRBD2|TRBV2|TRBJ2-7|.
TGTGCCAGCAGCGTCCAAAAGGGCGGGAGGGCCGTACACGAGCAGTACTTC
CASSVQKGGRAVHEQYF
>17|.|TRBV20-1|TRBJ2-3|many
TGCAGTGCCACCGACAGGGCTCGGGACTTCTACACAGATACGCAGTATTTT
CSATDRARDFYTDTQYF
>13|.|TRBV19|TRBJ1-2|many
TGTGCCAGTAGTGAGGCAGGGAGTTATGGCTACACCTTC
CASSEAGSYGYTF
>14|.|TRBV12-5|TRBJ1-5|.
TGTGCTAGTGGTTTGGGGAGTAGCAATCAGCCCCAGCATTTT
CASGLGSSNQPQHF
>14|TRBD2|TRBV20-1|TRBJ2-3|many
TGCAGTGCGAAGACTAGCGGCAGCACAGATACGCAGTATTTT
CSAKTSGSTDTQYF
>16|.|TRBV6-6|TRBJ2-2|many
TGTGCCACTCTTCCCGAGGAACAGCCGAACACCGGGGAGCTGTTTTTT
CATLPEEQPNTGELFF
>14|.|TRBV2|TRBJ1-4|medium-sized
TGTGCCAGCAGTGAAATGGGGGCAGGGGAAAAACTGTTTTTT
CASSEMGAGEKLFF
>13|.|TRBV6-1|TRBJ1-2|many
TGTGCCAGCAGTGATAAGGGGTACTATGGCTACACCTTC
CASSDKGYYGYTF
>12|.|TRBV20-1|TRBJ2-5|many
TGCAGTGCGGCCGGGACTCTTATATCCCCTCGATTC
CSAAGTLISPRF
>18|TRBD1|TRBV3-1|TRBJ2-2|few
TGTGCCAGCAGACCTACCGGGACAGGGGGCTATAACACCGGGGAGCTGTTTTTT
CASRPTGTGGYNTGELFF
>18|TRBD2|TRBV20-1|TRBJ2-3|few
TGCAGTGCTAGAGATAAGGTAGCGGGAGCCCGAGATACAAATACGCAGTATTTT
CSARDKVAGARDTNTQYF
>14|.|TRBV7-9|TRBJ2-3|many
TGTGCCAGCAGGTATCCAGGAGTCACAGATACGCAGTATTTT
CASRYPGVTDTQYF
>14|.|TRBV4-2|TRBJ2-7|many
TGTGCCAGCAGCCAAATGACGGGAGTGTACGAGCAGTACTTC
CASSQMTGVYEQYF
>19|.|TRBV6-1|TRBJ2-2|.
TGTGCCAGCAGTGTTGTCTACATGGGAGGGGGATCGAACACCGGGGAGCTGTTTTTT
CASSVVYMGGGSNTGELFF
>15|.|TRBV20-1|TRBJ2-1|many
TGCAGTGCTAGAGAGGGCAGTAGGTCCTACAATGAGCAGTTCTTC
CSAREGSRSYNEQFF
>15|.|TRBV6-1|TRBJ1-6|few
TGTGCCAGCAGTCCGCAGGGGTTTGGTAATTCACCCCTCCACTTT
CASSPQGFGNSPLHF
>14|.|TRBV12-3/TRBV12-4|TRBJ1-1|.
TGTGCCAGCAGTACCTTTAGCGTGAACACTGAAGCTTTCTTT
CASSTFSVNTEAFF
>13|.|TRBV28|TRBJ1-6|.
TGTGCCAGCAGACCCTTGGGGGAATCACCCCTCCACTTT
CASRPLGESPLHF
>15|.|TRBV7-9|TRBJ2-7|many
TGTGCCAGCAGCTCAATAACCGGGTCCTCCTACGAGCAGTACTTC
CASSSITGSSYEQYF
>15|.|TRBV6-5|TRBJ2-3|many
TGTGCCAGCAGTTCATGGGGGGTAGACACAGATACGCAGTATTTT
CASSSWGVDTDTQYF
>21|TRBD1|TRBV19|TRBJ2-1|.
TGTGCCAGTAGTATACGCGCCAGCAGCCCTAGGGGGGACAGGGGAGACAATGAGCAGTTCTTC
CASSIRASSPRGDRGDNEQFF
>14|TRBD1|TRBV15|TRBJ2-5|many
TGTGCCACCAACGTCCACAGGGGGCTGGAGACCCAGTACTTC
CATNVHRGLETQYF
>13|.|TRBV6-1|TRBJ1-5|.
TGTGCCAGCGATTCACCTGGGTGGCAGCCCCAGCATTTT
CASDSPGWQPQHF
>17|.|TRBV9|TRBJ1-5|once
TGTGCCAGCAGCTCCCAGACTAGCGGGAGTGGGAGGGCGACCCAGCATTTT
CASSSQTSGSGRATQHF
>11|.|TRBV30|TRBJ1-4|.
TGTGCCTGGAGCCCGGGAGAAAAACTGTTCTTT
CAWSPGEKLFF
>12|.|TRBV30|TRBJ1-3|many
TGTGCCTGGTTAAACTCTGGAAACACCATATATTTT
CAWLNSGNTIYF
>14|TRBD2|TRBV3-1|TRBJ2-5|many
TGTGCCAGCAGCCAAGCCCGGGAGGTAGAGACCCAGTACTTC
CASSQAREVETQYF
>13|.|TRBV2|TRBJ2-3|many
TGTGCCAGCAGTTTGGAGAGCACAGATACGCAGTATTTT
CASSLESTDTQYF
>12|.|TRBV28|TRBJ1-2|.
TGTGCCAGCAGTTTCCCCTCTGGCGGCTACACCTTC
CASSFPSGGYTF
>13|.|TRBV7-3|TRBJ2-3|many
TGTGCCAGCAGCTCGGCTAGCCCCGATACGCAGTATTTT
CASSSASPDTQYF
>13|.|TRBV25-1|TRBJ1-4|.
TGTGCCAGCAGTGAGGGGGGACAAGAAAAGCTGTTTTTT
CASSEGGQEKLFF
>14|.|TRBV20-1|TRBJ2-4|.
TGCAGTGCTAGTCCGGGCTTAGCCAAAACCATTCAGTACTTC
CSASPGLAKTIQYF
>16|.|TRBV11-1|TRBJ2-3|.
TGTGCCAGCAGCTTCGACGGCGGGGAGATCCTGGATACGCAGTATTTT
CASSFDGGEILDTQYF
>19|TRBD2|TRBV11-2|TRBJ2-6|many
TGTGCCAGCAGCTTAGTGCCACTAGCGGGGGGCTCTGGGGCCAACGTCCTGACTTTC
CASSLVPLAGGSGANVLTF
>15|TRBD1|TRBV7-2|TRBJ1-4|many
TGTGCCAGCAGCCTAACAGGGGGTGTTCGTGAAAAACTGTTTTTT
CASSLTGGVREKLFF
>17|TRBD1|TRBV18|TRBJ1-2|.
TGTGCCAGCTCACCACCGCCCGGGACAGGGATAAACTATGGCTACACCTTC
CASSPPPGTGINYGYTF
>12|TRBD1|TRBV6-2/TRBV6-3|TRBJ1-2|many
TGTGCCCACGGACAGGGTGGGTATGGCTACACCTTC
CAHGQGGYGYTF
>14|.|TRBV20-1|TRBJ2-7|many
TGCAGTGCTGCCCCCGGGATGGACACCTACGAGCAGTACTTC
CSAAPGMDTYEQYF
>12|.|TRBV20-1|TRBJ1-5|many
TGCAGTGCTAGGCCTTCTAATCAGCCCCAGCATTTT
CSARPSNQPQHF
>14|.|TRBV29-1|TRBJ2-3|.
TGCAGCGTTGAAGGCTCCACTGTCCTTGGTGAGCAGTATTTT
CSVEGSTVLGEQYF
>11|.|TRBV20-1|TRBJ2-4|many
TGCAGTGCCACACAGGGAAACATTCAGTACTTC
CSATQGNIQYF
>13|.|TRBV7-9|TRBJ1-2|.
TGTGCCAGCAGTGCGCGTCGAGAGGCTGGCTACACCTTC
CASSARREAGYTF
>17|TRBD2|TRBV29-1|TRBJ2-2|many
TGCAGCGTTGGGGGGACTAGCGGAGGTCGGGCCACCGGGGAGCTGTTTTTT
CSVGGTSGGRATGELFF
>16|.|TRBV6-5|TRBJ1-3|.
TGTGCCAGCAGACTCTTTGGTCCACGCTCTGGAAACACCATATATTTT
CASRLFGPRSGNTIYF
>14|TRBD1|TRBV7-6|TRBJ2-2|many
TGTGCCAGCAGCCTTGGGACAGCAGCCGGGGAGCTGTTTTTT
CASSLGTAAGELFF